Presented here are 32 T cell receptor beta chains from one specimen sequenced in a study of shared clonotypes between healthy human individuals. Clones were read by immunoSEQ multiplex PCR, and TCRdb kept only the in-frame ones, dropping some. The sample yields approximately 2.1 million clones, about 92% seen once. The sample consisted of naive CD4+ T cells from PBMCs. Subset given: CD45RA+ positively selected. These receptor sequences come from a man between 18 and 29 years old in good health. Some clones in this sample may be carry-over from other donors' samples.

This chain uses TRBV28 with TRBJ2-6; D is unclear. The V end was cut by 6 bases, the J end by 4 bases, with 16 bases between. This CDR3 is 16 amino acids long. Germline CDR1 is MDHEN and CDR2 is SYDVKM. The CDR3 region has the DNA TGTGCCAGCAGCCCTCAGATCGGGTACGGGGCCAACGTCCTGACTTTC. The encoded protein is CASSPQIGYGANVLTF.

The chain joins TRBV9 to TRBJ1-5; no clear D. The CDR3 is 13 amino acids. Germline V gene lookup returns CDR1 SGDLS and CDR2 YYNGEE. The ends were cut back, 1 base at V and 5 bases at J, with 7 bases in the middle. The CDR3 bases are TGTGCCAGCAGCGTACGTGGGGATCAGCCCCAGCATTTT. It codes for CASSVRGDQPQHF.

This clone was detected only a few times. The rearrangement links TRBV9 to TRBJ2-6, with unresolved D. Trimming removed 4 bases from V and 1 base from J, with 9 bases in between. The CDR3 extends over 15 amino acids. Germline V gives CDR1 SGDLS, CDR2 YYNGEE. As DNA, the CDR3 is TGTGCCAGCAGCCCTCTTCGATCTGGGGCCAACGTCCTGACTTTC. Amino acids: CASSPLRSGANVLTF. Drawing the rest from reference TRBV9 and TRBJ2-6, the complete variable domain is DSGVTQTPKHLITATGQRVTLRCSPRSGDLSVYWYQQSLDQGLQFLIQYYNGEERAKGNILERFSAQQFPDLHSELNLSSLELGDSALYFCASSPLRSGANVLTFGAGSRLTVL.

The sample holds a few counts of this clone. This sequence joins TRBV28 and TRBJ1-5; 8 positions match TRBD1. The CDR3 consists of 14 residues. The germline V gene encodes CDR1 MDHEN and CDR2 SYDVKM. V trimming: 5 bases; J trimming: 4 bases; junction bases outside the gene matches: 4. CDR3 loop: CASSLTGANQPQHF. The CDR3 DNA is TGTGCCAGCAGTCTGACAGGGGCTAATCAGCCCCAGCATTTT.

This clone was counted a few times. Other DNA sequences in this sample translate to the same CDR3. The gene calls are TRBV5-1 and TRBJ1-1; unclear D gene. The ends were cut back, 0 bases at V and 0 bases at J, with 3 bases in the middle. CDR3 length: 13 residues. Germline V lookup: CDR1 SGHRS, CDR2 YFSETQ. Here the CDR3 DNA reads TGCGCCAGCAGCTTGGTCATGAACACTGAAGCTTTCTTT. The encoded protein is CASSLVMNTEAFF.

The V gene is TRBV6-6, the J gene TRBJ2-2; 11 positions agree with TRBD2. V was pared by 6 bases and J by 6 bases, with 9 bases of the junction left unmatched. CDR3 size: 16 residues. CDR1 and CDR2 from the germline V gene are MNHNY and SVGAGI (reference sequence). CDR3 region: CASRSLAGGRPGELFF. DNA for the CDR3: TGTGCCAGCAGGAGTCTAGCGGGAGGTCGCCCCGGGGAGCTGTTTTTT.

The V gene is TRBV28, the J gene TRBJ2-7; the D gene could be TRBD1 or TRBD2 (5 bases each). The CDR3 covers 16 residues. With 5 bases removed from V and 3 bases from J, the gap between germline ends came to 20 bases. In germline, CDR1 is MDHEN, CDR2 SYDVKM. CDR3 loop: CASSPLPGTGNYEQYF. CDR3 nucleotide sequence: TGTGCCAGCAGTCCTCTCCCCGGGACGGGCAACTACGAGCAGTACTTC.

The V and J genes are TRBV27 and TRBJ2-3; D is undetermined. CDR1 and CDR2 from the germline V gene are MNHEY and SMNVEV (reference sequence). The CDR3 has 14 amino acids. Trimming removed 7 bases at V and 3 bases at J, with 14 bases between. The CDR3 DNA follows: TGTGCCAGCATGGTTCCAGGTCGGACAGATACGCAGTATTTT. This translates into CASMVPGRTDTQYF.

V usage is TRBV9 and J usage is TRBJ2-3; tentatively, D is TRBD2 (5 bases). The CDR3 has 13 amino acids. V was trimmed by 8 bases and J by 0 bases, leaving 10 bases between them. Germline V gene sequence: CDR1 SGDLS, CDR2 YYNGEE. CDR3 nucleotides: TGTGCCAGTTCGACTATTAGCACAGATACGCAGTATTTT. Protein: CASSTISTDTQYF. The variable domain in full, with the rest retrieved from reference TRBV9 and TRBJ2-3, is DSGVTQTPKHLITATGQRVTLRCSPRSGDLSVYWYQQSLDQGLQFLIQYYNGEERAKGNILERFSAQQFPDLHSELNLSSLELGDSALYFCASSTISTDTQYFGPGTRLTVL.

The chain is built from TRBV6-6 and TRBJ1-5; possibly TRBD1 for D (5 bases). V was pared by 5 bases and J by 1 base, with 9 bases between. The CDR3 loop spans 14 amino acids. Germline CDR1 is MNHNY and CDR2 is SVGAGI (reference sequence). CDR3 DNA sequence: TGTGCCAGCAGTAAGGACACAAGCAATCAGCCCCAGCATTTT. It yields the protein CASSKDTSNQPQHF.

This clone was observed a single time. J is TRBJ2-6 and V is TRBV19, with TRBD1 matching over 10 bases. Trimming took 8 bases from V and 1 from J; bases not matched to a gene: 8. The CDR3 is made up of 17 amino acids. Germline CDR1 is LNHDA and CDR2 is SQIVND (reference sequence). This CDR3 reads CASRDRGLPSGANVLTF. DNA for the CDR3: TGTGCCAGTCGTGACAGGGGGCTTCCTTCTGGGGCCAACGTCCTGACTTTC.

The chain recombines TRBV28 with TRBJ1-6; TRBD1 matches 7 bases. Germline lookup yields CDR1 MDHEN and CDR2 SYDVKM. There are 16 residues in the CDR3. The V and J ends lost 4 bases and 9 bases, in that order; junction bases with no gene match: 12. CDR3 sequence: CASSSLQGFLSSPLHF. CDR3 bases: TGTGCCAGCAGTTCACTACAGGGGTTTTTGAGTTCACCCCTCCACTTT.

This rearrangement joins TRBV18 to TRBJ2-3; no clear D gene. Germline-derived CDR1 and CDR2 are KGHSH and LQKENI. Trimming cost V 1 base and J 2 bases, with 10 bases left between them. CDR3 size: 15 residues. CDR3 coding DNA: TGTGCCAGCTCACCACTTACCAGAGCCACAGATACGCAGTATTTT. Its translation: CASSPLTRATDTQYF.

A remark on this clone: The same CDR3 can be traced to other DNA sequences in this sample. The J gene is TRBJ1-5, the V gene TRBV5-1; no clear D. CDR1 SGHRS and CDR2 YFSETQ come from the germline V gene. The CDR3 runs 15 residues. Between the trimmed V and J ends, which lost 0 bases and 4 bases, there was a span of 11 bases. CDR3 bases: TGCGCCAGCAGCTTGGGATTGGGTGGTAATCAGCCCCAGCATTTT. Translating it yields CASSLGLGGNQPQHF. Using reference TRBV5-1 and TRBJ1-5 for the parts outside the CDR3, the full variable domain is KAGVTQTPRYLIKTRGQQVTLSCSPISGHRSVSWYQQTPGQGLQFLFEYFSETQRNKGNFPGRFSGRQFSNSRSEMNVSTLELGDSALYLCASSLGLGGNQPQHFGDGTRLSIL.

The rearrangement uses TRBV7-9 and TRBJ2-7; D is perhaps TRBD1 (6 bases). This CDR3 has 14 residues. V was pared by 5 bases and J by 9 bases, with 20 bases between. In germline, CDR1 is SEHNR, CDR2 FQNEAQ (reference sequence). The CDR3 region has the DNA TGTGCCAGCAGCCCCAACAGGGATACTACGGGGCAGTACTTC. This encodes CASSPNRDTTGQYF.

The J gene is TRBJ2-5, the V gene TRBV12-5; D is unclear. The CDR3 sequence is 13 residues long. CDR1 and CDR2 (germline): LGHNT, FRNRAP. V lost 7 bases and J lost 5, with 14 bases in between. CDR3 sequence: CASVHPLEETQYF. The CDR3 DNA reads TGTGCTAGTGTGCACCCGCTTGAGGAGACCCAGTACTTC.

This clone was detected only once. The gene calls are TRBV6-5 and TRBJ2-7, with D possibly TRBD1 on 6 matching bases. Germline loops: CDR1 MNHEY, CDR2 SVGAGI. The CDR3 sequence is 13 residues long. The germline V and J ends were trimmed by 6 bases and 0 bases, with 9 bases remaining between them. The CDR3 here is CASRTTGSYEQYF. CDR3 nucleotides: TGTGCCAGCAGAACGACAGGCTCCTACGAGCAGTACTTC.

Details on this clone: Other DNA sequences in the sample encode the same CDR3. The rearrangement links TRBV7-7 to TRBJ2-5, with TRBD1 identical over 7 bases. Germline V lookup: CDR1 SSHAT, CDR2 FNYEAQ (reference sequence). Trimming took 1 base from V and 5 from J; bases not matched to a gene: 7. CDR3 length: 15 residues. The CDR3 loop reads CASSLGGDRAETQYF. CDR3 nucleotide sequence: TGTGCCAGCAGCTTAGGAGGAGACAGGGCGGAGACCCAGTACTTC.

The chain carries TRBV11-2 and TRBJ2-2, with 11 positions matching TRBD2. The germline gives CDR1 SGHAT, CDR2 FQNNGV. CDR3 length: 17 amino acids. Losses at the gene ends were 6 bases for V and 6 bases for J; bases not matched to a gene: 12. The CDR3 spells CASRHSGRALVSGELFF. In nucleotides, the CDR3 is TGTGCCAGCAGACATAGCGGGAGGGCCCTCGTGTCCGGGGAGCTGTTTTTT.

The CDR3 reads CASRDRGHLAFF. DNA of the CDR3: TGTGCCAGTAGAGACAGGGGTCATCTAGCTTTCTTT. The chain combines TRBV19 with TRBJ1-1; 8 positions match TRBD1. Germline-derived CDR1 and CDR2 are LNHDA and SQIVND (reference sequence). The CDR3 is made up of 12 amino acids. V lost 6 bases and J lost 10; bases outside the gene matches: 7.

The rearrangement uses TRBV9 and TRBJ1-1; possibly TRBD1 for D (5 bases). The germline gives CDR1 SGDLS, CDR2 YYNGEE. V was pared by 2 bases and J by 2 bases, with 10 bases between. The CDR3 length is 14 residues. In DNA, the CDR3 is TGTGCCAGCAGCGTTAGGGGTTTTAACACTGAAGCTTTCTTT. Translated, it gives CASSVRGFNTEAFF. Using reference TRBV9 and TRBJ1-1 for the parts outside the CDR3, the full variable domain is DSGVTQTPKHLITATGQRVTLRCSPRSGDLSVYWYQQSLDQGLQFLIQYYNGEERAKGNILERFSAQQFPDLHSELNLSSLELGDSALYFCASSVRGFNTEAFFGQGTRLTVV.

The CDR3 coding sequence is TGTGCCAGCACCGCCGGGGTAGCGGAAGATAATGAGCAGTTCTTC. Protein: CASTAGVAEDNEQFF. The chain employs TRBV7-9 and TRBJ2-1; a possible D gene is TRBD2 (6 bases). V was trimmed by 7 bases and J by 7 bases, leaving 20 bases between them. Germline CDR1 SEHNR, CDR2 FQNEAQ (reference sequence). The CDR3 spans 15 residues.

The chain combines TRBV10-3 with TRBJ2-3; the match to TRBD2 covers 12 bases. Germline lookup yields CDR1 ENHRY and CDR2 SYGVKD. The CDR3 runs 14 residues. V lost 10 bases and J lost 4; bases outside the gene matches: 6. The CDR3 DNA reads TGTGCCAGCAGACTAGCGGGAGCGGCAGATACGCAGTATTTT. Amino acid sequence: CASRLAGAADTQYF.

This chain joins TRBV27 and TRBJ1-2; unclear D gene. The CDR3 has 14 amino acids. V was pared by 2 bases and J by 0 bases, with 7 bases between. The V gene's germline CDR1 is MNHEY and CDR2 SMNVEV (reference sequence). In DNA, the CDR3 is TGTGCCAGCAGTTTACGGGGATCTAACTATGGCTACACCTTC. Amino acids: CASSLRGSNYGYTF.

This chain uses TRBV25-1 with TRBJ2-1, with 12 nucleotides matching TRBD2. The CDR3 is 15 residues long. J lost 8 bases, V lost 3 bases, and 5 bases had no gene match. Germline V gives CDR1 MGHDK, CDR2 SYGVNS. DNA of the CDR3: TGTGCCAGCAGTGAGACTAGCGGGAGTGGGGATGAGCAGTTCTTC. This translates into CASSETSGSGDEQFF.

With regard to this clone: The sample has other DNA sequences that encode this CDR3 too. This sequence joins TRBV11-2 and TRBJ1-1; perhaps TRBD1 as D (6 bases). This CDR3 is built from 13 residues. V was trimmed by 2 bases and J by 5 bases, leaving 9 bases between them. Germline V gene sequence: CDR1 SGHAT, CDR2 FQNNGV. Written as DNA, the CDR3 is TGTGCCAGCAGCTTAAGGGGGAGGACTGAAGCTTTCTTT. Protein sequence: CASSLRGRTEAFF. Looking up the rest from reference TRBV11-2 and TRBJ1-1 gives the full variable domain: EAGVAQSPRYKIIEKRQSVAFWCNPISGHATLYWYQQILGQGPKLLIQFQNNGVVDDSQLPKDRFSAERLKGVDSTLKIQPAKLEDSAVYLCASSLRGRTEAFFGQGTRLTVV.

This clone was detected a few times. The genes are TRBV30 and TRBJ1-2; 9 bases match TRBD1. J gave up 8 bases and V 4 bases, and 8 bases lay outside the gene matches. The CDR3 totals 13 residues. Germline V gene lookup returns CDR1 GTSNPN and CDR2 SVGIG (reference sequence). The CDR3 loop reads CAWTTWTGVGYTF. The CDR3, as DNA: TGTGCCTGGACCACGTGGACAGGGGTCGGCTACACCTTC.

The chain has TRBV25-1 and TRBJ2-5; D call uncertain. V lost 3 bases to trimming and J lost 3 bases, with 2 bases between them. CDR1 is MGHDK and CDR2 is SYGVNS in the germline V gene. The CDR3 consists of 11 residues. The CDR3 loop is CASSDEETQYF. The CDR3 coding sequence is TGTGCCAGCAGTGACGAAGAGACCCAGTACTTC.

V gene TRBV7-9 combines with J gene TRBJ1-3, with D unclear. Germline V gives CDR1 SEHNR, CDR2 FQNEAQ (reference sequence). The CDR3 runs to 15 residues. Trimming cost V 5 bases and J 0 bases, with 11 bases left between them. CDR3 amino acids: CASSTQRLSGNTIYF. CDR3 nucleotide sequence: TGTGCCAGCAGCACTCAACGGCTCTCTGGAAACACCATATATTTT.

V is TRBV30 and J is TRBJ1-1; D is undetermined. Trimming shortened V by 0 bases and J by 5 bases, and 13 bases separated the two germline ends. The CDR3 consists of 14 residues. Germline V gives CDR1 GTSNPN, CDR2 SVGIG (reference sequence). CDR3 sequence reads: CAWSVRAPWTEAFF. The CDR3 DNA follows: TGTGCCTGGAGTGTACGGGCTCCGTGGACTGAAGCTTTCTTT.

The rearrangement links TRBV14 to TRBJ1-1; D may be TRBD1 (5 bases). Trimming left V 1 base short and J 6 bases short, with 21 bases between. This CDR3 is built from 17 residues. Germline CDR1 SGHDN, CDR2 FVKESK. CDR3 sequence (DNA): TGTGCCAGCAGCCAAGGAGCCAGGGCGGCTATCGGGGCTGAAGCTTTCTTT. Amino acid sequence: CASSQGARAAIGAEAFF.

This chain connects TRBV11-3 to TRBJ2-1; tentative D call: TRBD1 (5 bases). Germline V gene sequence: CDR1 SGHNT, CDR2 YENEEA. The CDR3 is 14 residues long. V lost 4 bases and J 6 bases, leaving 13 bases between the germline ends. CDR3 region: CASSSGNPPNEQFF. CDR3 in DNA: TGTGCCAGCAGCTCAGGGAATCCCCCCAATGAGCAGTTCTTC.